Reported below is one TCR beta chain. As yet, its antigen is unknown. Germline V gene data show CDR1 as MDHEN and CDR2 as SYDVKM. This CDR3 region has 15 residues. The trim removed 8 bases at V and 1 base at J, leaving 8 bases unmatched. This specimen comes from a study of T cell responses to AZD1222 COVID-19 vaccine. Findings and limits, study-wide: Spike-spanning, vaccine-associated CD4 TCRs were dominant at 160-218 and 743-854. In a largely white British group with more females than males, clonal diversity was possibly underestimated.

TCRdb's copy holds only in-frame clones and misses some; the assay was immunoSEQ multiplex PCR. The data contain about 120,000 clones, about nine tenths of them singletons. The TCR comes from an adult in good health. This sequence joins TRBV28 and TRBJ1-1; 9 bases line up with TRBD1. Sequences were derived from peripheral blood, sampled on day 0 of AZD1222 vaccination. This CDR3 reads CASPGQGERNTEAFF. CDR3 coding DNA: TGTGCCAGCCCGGGACAGGGAGAGAGGAACACTGAAGCTTTCTTT.